These 15 T cell receptor beta chains were all obtained from the same sample, sequenced in a study of T cells in Graves' hyperthyroidism and ophthalmopathy. Authors of the study amplified TCR beta CDR3 regions from RNA transcripts. The HTBI primer set was used in a first-round RT-PCR of the TCR CDR3. TCRdb re-called the multiplex PCR reads with MiXCR, one entry per CDR3 protein. The sample includes roughly 700,000 distinct CDR3 sequences, 30% to 40% of them seen just once. Sequenced material: blood. These receptors all come from a woman between 35 and 50 years old with Graves' hyperthyroidism.

There are a few counts of this clonotype. This chain joins TRBV12-5 and TRBJ1-1; tentative D call: TRBD1 (6 bases). This CDR3 contains 15 residues. V lost 6 bases, J lost 3 bases, and 17 bases lay in between. Germline V gives CDR1 LGHNT, CDR2 FRNRAP. CDR3 nucleotide sequence: TGTGCTAGTGGGGCCCCACAGGGAAGATACACTGAAGCTTTCTTT. As protein: CASGAPQGRYTEAFF.

This clonotype appeared many times. This rearrangement joins TRBV10-3 to TRBJ2-7; D is possibly TRBD1 (6 bases). V was shortened by 8 bases and J by 6 bases, with 14 bases between the two germline ends. Germline assignment: CDR1 ENHRY and CDR2 SYGVKD. The CDR3 runs 12 residues. As DNA, the CDR3 is TGTGCCATCTCGGACAGCAGCTTCGAGCAGTACTTC. Translated, it gives CAISDSSFEQYF.

This clonotype has only a few counts. This chain uses TRBV19 with TRBJ1-2; 9 bases are shared with TRBD1. Germline assignment: CDR1 LNHDA and CDR2 SQIVND (reference sequence). The CDR3 is 17 residues long. After removal of 11 bases from V and 4 bases from J, the junction contained 20 bases not matched to a gene. Written as DNA, the CDR3 is TGTGCCGCCTACGGACAGGGGCCGAGGACTAAGAGCTATGGCTACACCTTC. This codes for CAAYGQGPRTKSYGYTF.

The V and J genes are TRBV19 and TRBJ1-1; D remains unclear. The V end was cut by 2 bases, the J end by 3 bases, with 13 bases between. From germline, CDR1 is LNHDA and CDR2 SQIVND (reference sequence). This CDR3 has 15 residues. CDR3 nucleotide sequence: TGTGCCAGTAGTATATGGACCCTCGGGGACACTGAAGCTTTCTTT. Its protein product is CASSIWTLGDTEAFF.

This clonotype came up many times. The chain uses TRBV7-9 and TRBJ2-7; a possible D gene is TRBD1 (6 bases). V lost 5 bases and J 0 bases, leaving 17 bases between the germline ends. This CDR3 contains 16 residues. Germline CDR1 reads SEHNR; CDR2 reads FQNEAQ (reference sequence). For the CDR3, the DNA is TGTGCCAGCAGCCCCCGATACGGACAGTCCTCCTACGAGCAGTACTTC. As protein: CASSPRYGQSSYEQYF.

This sequence joins TRBV20-1 and TRBJ2-3, with 8 bases lining up with TRBD2. Losses at the gene ends were 0 bases for V and 2 bases for J; bases not matched to a gene: 10. In germline, CDR1 is DFQATT, CDR2 SNEGSKA (reference sequence). This CDR3 is 17 amino acids long. The CDR3 reads CSARDLRAGGTTDTQYF. CDR3 DNA sequence: TGCAGTGCTAGAGATCTCAGGGCGGGGGGAACCACAGATACGCAGTATTTT.

This clonotype has ten or more counts. V and J are TRBV20-1 and TRBJ1-1; D uncertain. V lost 0 bases and J 11 bases, leaving 7 bases between the germline ends. Germline CDR1 DFQATT, CDR2 SNEGSKA (reference sequence). The CDR3 contains 10 residues. The DNA for the CDR3 is TGCAGTGCTAGAGAGGGCCGGGCTTTCTTT. Translated, it gives CSAREGRAFF.

The sample holds many counts of this clonotype. The rearrangement links TRBV12-3 or TRBV12-4 to TRBJ1-6; D gene ambiguous. The length of the CDR3 is 14 residues. Trimming pared 4 bases from V and 7 bases from J, leaving 11 bases between. The CDR3 loop is CASSSGRRNSPLHF. The CDR3 DNA is TGTGCCAGCAGTTCGGGTCGGCGAAATTCACCCCTCCACTTT.

In regard to this clonotype: A much bigger clone sits one base away, suggesting this may be a read error. The rearrangement joins TRBV12-3 or TRBV12-4 to TRBJ1-1, with D unresolved. The CDR3 has 14 residues. V was trimmed by 2 bases and J by 1 base, leaving 8 bases between them. Here the CDR3 DNA reads TGTGCCAGCAGTTTACGATATTCGAACACTGAAGCTTTCTTT. It codes for CASSLRYSNTEAFF.

The rearrangement joins TRBV6-5 to TRBJ1-1; D might be TRBD1 (6 bases). V was cut by 2 bases and J by 6 bases, with 10 bases left in between. Germline CDR1 is MNHEY and CDR2 is SVGAGI. This CDR3 contains 13 residues. This CDR3 is CASSYRGGAEAFF. The CDR3, as DNA: TGTGCCAGCAGTTACAGGGGGGGCGCTGAAGCTTTCTTT.

This clonotype was detected many times. The J gene is TRBJ2-5, the V gene TRBV6-1; D not resolved. CDR1 and CDR2 (germline): MNHNS, SASEGT. CDR3 length: 10 residues. V was pared by 0 bases and J by 14 bases, with 7 bases between. The DNA for the CDR3 is TGTGCCAGCAGTGAAGCGCCAATCTACTTC. Amino acids: CASSEAPIYF.

The V call is TRBV10-3, the J call TRBJ1-6; D not resolved. Trimming shortened V by 10 bases and J by 9 bases, and 10 bases separated the two germline ends. The germline gives CDR1 ENHRY, CDR2 SYGVKD. The CDR3 totals 11 residues. CDR3 protein: CATSVGSPLHF. In DNA form, the CDR3 reads TGTGCCACCTCGGTTGGTTCACCCCTCCACTTT.

The V and J genes are TRBV4-1 and TRBJ2-7; no definite D call. In germline, CDR1 is MGHRA, CDR2 YSYEKL. The V and J ends lost 0 bases and 3 bases respectively, with 9 bases between them. The CDR3 has 14 amino acids. CDR3 sequence reads: CASSQEWADYEQYF. The CDR3 nucleotides read TGCGCCAGCAGCCAAGAGTGGGCGGACTACGAGCAGTACTTC.

This clonotype was seen a handful of times. This sequence joins TRBV7-2 and TRBJ1-6; 11 bases line up with TRBD1. CDR3 length equals 17 residues. The germline gives CDR1 SGHTA, CDR2 FQGNSA. The V segment lost 6 bases and the J segment 6 bases; nucleotides outside the gene matches: 10. CDR3 coding DNA: TGTGCCAGCAGTTCCCGGACAGGGGGCGACAGTAATTCACCCCTCCACTTT. This translates into CASSSRTGGDSNSPLHF. Filled out from reference TRBV7-2 and TRBJ1-6, the complete variable domain reads GAGVSQSPSNKVTEKGKDVELRCDPISGHTALYWYRQSLGQGLEFLIYFQGNSAPDKSGLPSDRFSAERTGGSVSTLTIQRTQQEDSAVYLCASSSRTGGDSNSPLHFGNGTRLTVT.

This clonotype was detected ten times or more. This chain links TRBV7-9 with TRBJ1-1; perhaps TRBD1 as D (6 bases). This CDR3 has 14 amino acids. Per germline, CDR1 SEHNR and CDR2 FQNEAQ (reference sequence). Between the trimmed V and J ends, which lost 5 bases and 4 bases, there was a span of 14 bases. DNA for the CDR3: TGTGCCAGCAGCATCCTTCAGGGGCCCACTGAAGCTTTCTTT. Translation: CASSILQGPTEAFF.